The next 13 T cell receptor beta chains were all read from a single sample in a study of cytomegalovirus exposure and HLA in healthy donors. The PCR used 60 Vbeta and 13 Jbeta primers. This table comes from immunoSEQ multiplex PCR, and its TCRdb copy is limited to in-frame clones, with some not included. Found here are 200,000 to 250,000 clones, 76% of them singletons; the top ten hold 0.63%. Input material: PBMCs. These receptors were taken from a man in his late teens or twenties in good health and CMV-seronegative.

This clone was observed a single time. The chain joins TRBV6-1 to TRBJ1-6; TRBD1 matches at 9 bases. The CDR3 is 15 amino acids. Trimming cost V 3 bases and J 10 bases; bases outside gene matches: 7. Looked up from germline, CDR1 is MNHNS and CDR2 is SASEGT. The CDR3 bases are TGTGCCAGCAGTGAGCTTGGGACAGGGCCATCACCCCTCCACTTT. Translation: CASSELGTGPSPLHF.

The chain employs TRBV18 and TRBJ2-5; a possible D gene is TRBD2 (5 bases). The CDR3 length is 14 residues. CDR1 is KGHSH, CDR2 LQKENI, per germline. V was shortened by 4 bases and J by 3 bases, with 12 bases between the two germline ends. The CDR3: CASSRGVSKETQYF. The DNA of the CDR3 is TGTGCCAGCTCACGGGGAGTTTCCAAAGAGACCCAGTACTTC.

This chain links TRBV9 with TRBJ2-2; 11 nucleotides agree with TRBD1. The CDR3 is 15 residues long. Germline CDR1 and CDR2: SGDLS and YYNGEE. The V and J ends lost 3 bases and 4 bases, in that order; junction bases with no gene match: 2. DNA for the CDR3: TGTGCCAGCAGCGAGGACAGGGGGCGCACCGGGGAGCTGTTTTTT. This sequence encodes CASSEDRGRTGELFF.

V gene TRBV19 combines with J gene TRBJ2-1; 7 nucleotides line up with TRBD2. CDR3 length equals 16 residues. The V segment lost 2 bases and the J segment 2 bases; nucleotides outside the gene matches: 6. Germline assignment: CDR1 LNHDA and CDR2 SQIVND (reference sequence). The chain's CDR3 is CASSIISSGTYNEQFF. The CDR3, as DNA: TGTGCCAGTAGTATAATTTCTAGCGGTACCTACAATGAGCAGTTCTTC.

This clone was counted between two and nine times. The CDR3 nucleotides read TGTGCCAGCAGCCAGACAGGGAGTCAAAAACTGTTTTTT. Amino acid sequence: CASSQTGSQKLFF. The chain couples TRBV9 to TRBJ1-4; 7 bases match TRBD1. CDR3 length: 13 residues. With 4 bases clipped from V and 9 bases from J, the junction kept 6 bases outside the gene matches. Germline V gene data show CDR1 as SGDLS and CDR2 as YYNGEE.

This chain connects TRBV19 to TRBJ2-7; 9 bases match TRBD2. Per germline, CDR1 LNHDA and CDR2 SQIVND (reference sequence). The J segment lost 5 bases and the V segment lost 5 bases, leaving 10 bases of the junction unmatched. The CDR3 is 15 amino acids. The CDR3 loop is CASSPSAGLANEQYF. CDR3 nucleotides: TGTGCCAGTAGTCCCTCCGCGGGACTAGCAAACGAGCAGTACTTC.

The V gene is TRBV5-1, the J gene TRBJ2-3; D unclear. Trimming shortened V by 4 bases and J by 0 bases, and 6 bases separated the two germline ends. Germline assignment: CDR1 SGHRS and CDR2 YFSETQ. This CDR3 region has 13 residues. CDR3 residues: CASSTYSTDTQYF. The DNA of the CDR3 is TGCGCCAGCAGCACTTATAGCACAGATACGCAGTATTTT. Full variable domain (remainder filled in from reference TRBV5-1 and TRBJ2-3): KAGVTQTPRYLIKTRGQQVTLSCSPISGHRSVSWYQQTPGQGLQFLFEYFSETQRNKGNFPGRFSGRQFSNSRSEMNVSTLELGDSALYLCASSTYSTDTQYFGPGTRLTVL.

This clone was detected a few times. The CDR3: CASSLSRAQFF. The CDR3 region has the DNA TGTGCCAGCAGTTTATCCAGGGCTCAGTTCTTC. The genes are TRBV28 and TRBJ2-1; perhaps TRBD1 as D (5 bases). Per the germline V gene, CDR1 is MDHEN and CDR2 is SYDVKM. The CDR3 length is 11 residues. Trimming took off 1 base at V and 13 bases at J, with 8 bases between the two ends.

This clone has more than one count but fewer than ten. This chain joins TRBV7-2 and TRBJ2-2; weak D call: TRBD2 (5 bases). Germline CDR1 and CDR2: SGHTA and FQGNSA. This CDR3 contains 15 residues. The germline V and J ends were trimmed by 4 bases and 4 bases, with 13 bases remaining between them. CDR3 region: CASSSRTLLTGELFF. The CDR3 region has the DNA TGTGCCAGCAGCTCGAGGACTCTTCTCACCGGGGAGCTGTTTTTT.

The chain links TRBV7-3 to TRBJ2-5, with TRBD1 matching over 7 bases. Germline V gene data show CDR1 as SGHTA and CDR2 as FQGTGA. This CDR3 is built from 15 residues. Trimming removed 5 bases from V and 5 bases from J; junction bases left unmatched: 11. In nucleotides, the CDR3 is TGTGCCAGCAGCGCCCGGACAGGTACAGGGGAGACCCAGTACTTC. As protein: CASSARTGTGETQYF.

The CDR3 coding sequence is TGCGCCAGCAGCCAAGGGGACAGTAATGAAAAACTGTTTTTT. Translation gives CASSQGDSNEKLFF. The J gene is TRBJ1-4, the V gene TRBV4-1, with TRBD1 matching 7 bases. The ends lost 1 base at V and 4 bases at J; junction bases unmatched: 0. The CDR3 is 14 amino acids. Germline V lookup: CDR1 MGHRA, CDR2 YSYEKL.

The chain couples TRBV29-1 to TRBJ2-7, with 9 bases fitting TRBD2. Trimming cost V 1 base and J 5 bases; bases outside gene matches: 6. CDR3 length: 14 amino acids. Germline CDR1 and CDR2: SQVTM and ANQGSEA. CDR3 region: CSVEAGLAPDEQYF. The CDR3 coding sequence is TGCAGCGTTGAAGCGGGACTAGCCCCGGACGAGCAGTACTTC.

This clone has only a few counts. The V gene is TRBV28, the J gene TRBJ2-1; D remains unclear. Looked up from germline, CDR1 is MDHEN and CDR2 is SYDVKM. The CDR3 contains 13 residues. V lost 4 bases and J lost 7, with 11 bases in between. The CDR3, as DNA: TGTGCCAGCAGTTCCACAGCTACGAATGAGCAGTTCTTC. Amino acid sequence: CASSSTATNEQFF.